This TCR beta chain was identified during a study of T cells after yellow fever vaccination. Study at large: Libraries from low-cell-number fractions were prepared with the SMART-Seq v4 Ultra Low Input RNA kit. The study, taken as a whole, reports: Detected again after the booster were most primary-vaccination clones, at about 96% CD4 and nearly 90% CD8. Compared with primary, the secondary response was weaker and peaked at day 5, not 15. Abundant contaminating clonotypes from the bulk population could appear in FACS-sorted repertoires.

Germline lookup yields CDR1 DFQATT and CDR2 SNEGSKA (reference sequence). Trimming stripped 5 bases from V and 12 bases from J, with 19 bases between. This CDR3 region has 13 residues. This clonotype was picked up many times. Its antigen is unidentified. One entry per CDR3 protein results from TCRdb running MiXCR on the 5' RACE reads. The sample holds 140,000 to 150,000 distinct CDR3 sequences; more than 6.5% are singletons and the top ten take approximately 0.67%. This specimen consisted of CD4+ T cells sorted from PBMCs, obtained 10 days after the yellow fever booster vaccination. This TCR derives from a man aged 30 to 39 who received the YFV17D yellow fever vaccine. This chain uses TRBV20-1 with TRBJ1-4; weak D call: TRBD1 (6 bases). The CDR3, as DNA: TGCAGTGCTGTAGGGGGAGGGTTGGAAGAACTGTTTTTT. This encodes CSAVGGGLEELFF.